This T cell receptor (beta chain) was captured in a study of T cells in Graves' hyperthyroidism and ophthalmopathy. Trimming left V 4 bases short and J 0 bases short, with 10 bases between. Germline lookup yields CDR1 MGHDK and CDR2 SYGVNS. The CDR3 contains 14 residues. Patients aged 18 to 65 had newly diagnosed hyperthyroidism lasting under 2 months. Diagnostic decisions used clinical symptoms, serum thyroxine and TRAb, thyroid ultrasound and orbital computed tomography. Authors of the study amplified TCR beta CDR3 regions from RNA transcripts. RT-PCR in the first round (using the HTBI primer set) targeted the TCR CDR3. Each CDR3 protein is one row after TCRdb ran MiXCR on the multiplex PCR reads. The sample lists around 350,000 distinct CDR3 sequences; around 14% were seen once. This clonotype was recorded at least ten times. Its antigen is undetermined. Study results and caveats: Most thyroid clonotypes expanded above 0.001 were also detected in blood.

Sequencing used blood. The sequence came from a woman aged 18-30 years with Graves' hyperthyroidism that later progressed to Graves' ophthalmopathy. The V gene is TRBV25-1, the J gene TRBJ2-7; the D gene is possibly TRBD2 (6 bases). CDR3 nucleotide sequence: TGTGCCAGCAGTGGGGCCGGGAGCTCCTACGAGCAGTACTTC. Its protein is CASSGAGSSYEQYF.